This TCR beta chain was recovered during a study of control samples from healthy donors and cancer patients. This CDR3 spans 17 amino acids. Profiling relied on immunoSEQ multiplex PCR, and the TCRdb table lists in-frame clones only, not all of them. The sample has 65,000 to 95,000 clones; 70% to 90% are singletons. The TCR was taken from a man over 45 in good health. This sequence joins TRBV21-1 and TRBJ2-1. TRBV21-1 is described as a pseudogene. The sequenced material came from blood. CDR3 nucleotide sequence: TGTGCCAGCAGCACCGAGATAGCTACACATTCCGACAATGAGCAGCTCTTC. It codes for CASSTEIATHSDNEQLF.